Ten or more counts support the clone carrying this TCR beta chain. The antigen remains unidentified. Quantitative molecular-barcoded 5'-RACE generated the TCR beta libraries. One entry per CDR3 protein results from TCRdb running MiXCR on the 5' RACE reads. The data hold about 300,000 distinct CDR3 sequences, with around a tenth observed a single time. Germline-derived CDR1 and CDR2 are SGHTA and FQGTGA. The V gene lost 2 bases and the J gene lost 6 bases, with 8 bases spanning the gap. The CDR3 covers 13 residues. The data stem from a study of CD8 T cells in ankylosing spondylitis. The study's findings and limits: About eight highly homologous variants made up a TCR beta motif that seemed to typify ankylosing spondylitis blood. Reportedly, significant enrichment of disease-linked clones occurred in matched ankylosing spondylitis synovial fluid. In reactive arthritis synovial fluid and blood, some motif variants had been reported before.

The chain recombines TRBV7-3 with TRBJ2-1; D is perhaps TRBD2 (5 bases). Sample: blood, either unsorted or a sorted T cell fraction (not recorded which). The receptor comes from a female donor with ankylosing spondylitis or in good health (not recorded which). This CDR3 reads CASSLVGSNEQFF. The CDR3 region has the DNA TGTGCCAGCAGCTTAGTGGGGAGCAATGAGCAGTTCTTC.